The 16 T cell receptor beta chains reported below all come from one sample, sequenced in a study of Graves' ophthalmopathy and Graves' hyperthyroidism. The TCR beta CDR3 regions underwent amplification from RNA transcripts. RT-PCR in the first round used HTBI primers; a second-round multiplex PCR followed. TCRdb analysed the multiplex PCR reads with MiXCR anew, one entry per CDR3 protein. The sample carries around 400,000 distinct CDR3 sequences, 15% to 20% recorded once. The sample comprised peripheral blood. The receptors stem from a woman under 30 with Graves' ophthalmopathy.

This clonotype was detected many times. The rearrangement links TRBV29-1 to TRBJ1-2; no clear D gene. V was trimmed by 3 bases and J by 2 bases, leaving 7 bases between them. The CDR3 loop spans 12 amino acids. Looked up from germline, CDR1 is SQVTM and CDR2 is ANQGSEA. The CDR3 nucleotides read TGCAGCGTTGAGGGTTGGAACTATGGCTACACCTTC. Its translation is CSVEGWNYGYTF.

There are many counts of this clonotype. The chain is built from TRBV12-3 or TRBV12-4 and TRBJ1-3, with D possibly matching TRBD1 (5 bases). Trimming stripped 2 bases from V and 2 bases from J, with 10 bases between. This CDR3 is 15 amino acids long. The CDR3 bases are TGTGCCAGCAGTTTAAGGGCAGGGCCTGGAAACACCATATATTTT. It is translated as CASSLRAGPGNTIYF.

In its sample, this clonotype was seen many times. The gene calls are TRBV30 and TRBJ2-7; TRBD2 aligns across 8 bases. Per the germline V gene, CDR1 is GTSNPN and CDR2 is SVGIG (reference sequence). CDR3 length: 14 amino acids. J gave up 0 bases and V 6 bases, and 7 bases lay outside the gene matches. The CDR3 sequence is CACRTSGLSYEQYF. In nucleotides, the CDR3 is TGTGCCTGCCGAACTAGCGGCCTCTCCTACGAGCAGTACTTC.

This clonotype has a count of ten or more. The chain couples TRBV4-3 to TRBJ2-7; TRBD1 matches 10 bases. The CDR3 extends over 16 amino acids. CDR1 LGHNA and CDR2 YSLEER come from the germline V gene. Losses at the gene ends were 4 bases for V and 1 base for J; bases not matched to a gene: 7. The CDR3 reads CASSPEPGQGSYEQYF. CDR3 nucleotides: TGCGCCAGCAGCCCGGAACCGGGACAGGGGTCCTACGAGCAGTACTTC.

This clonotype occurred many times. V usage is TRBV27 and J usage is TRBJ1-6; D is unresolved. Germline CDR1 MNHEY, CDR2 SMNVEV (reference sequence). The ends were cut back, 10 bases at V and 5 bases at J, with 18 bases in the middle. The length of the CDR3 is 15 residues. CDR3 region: CANTLLGGDNSPLHF. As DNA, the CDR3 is TGTGCCAACACTCTTCTAGGCGGCGATAATTCACCCCTCCACTTT.

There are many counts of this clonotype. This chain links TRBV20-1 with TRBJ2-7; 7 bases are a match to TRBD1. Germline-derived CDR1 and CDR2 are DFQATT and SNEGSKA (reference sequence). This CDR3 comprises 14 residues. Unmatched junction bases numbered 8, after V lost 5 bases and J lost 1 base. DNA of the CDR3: TGCAGTGCTGGTGGGACAGCGCATTCCTACGAGCAGTACTTC. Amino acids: CSAGGTAHSYEQYF.

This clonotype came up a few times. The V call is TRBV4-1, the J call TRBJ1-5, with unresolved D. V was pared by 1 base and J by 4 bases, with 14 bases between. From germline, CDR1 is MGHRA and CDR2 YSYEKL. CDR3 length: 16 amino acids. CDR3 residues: CASSQGHELRNQPQHF. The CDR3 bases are TGCGCCAGCAGCCAAGGACACGAGCTGCGGAATCAGCCCCAGCATTTT.

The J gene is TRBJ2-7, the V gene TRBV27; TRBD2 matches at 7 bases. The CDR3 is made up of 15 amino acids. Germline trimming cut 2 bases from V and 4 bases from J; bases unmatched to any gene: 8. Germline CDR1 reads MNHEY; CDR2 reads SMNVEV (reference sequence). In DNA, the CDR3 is TGTGCCAGCAGTTTAGGGAACGTCGGGGGGTACGAGCAGTACTTC. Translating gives CASSLGNVGGYEQYF.

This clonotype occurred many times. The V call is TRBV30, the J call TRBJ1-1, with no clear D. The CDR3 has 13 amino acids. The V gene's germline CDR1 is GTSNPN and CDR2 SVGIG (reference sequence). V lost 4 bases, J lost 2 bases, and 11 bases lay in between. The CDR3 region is CAWTQTRNTEAFF. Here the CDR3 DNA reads TGTGCCTGGACGCAGACCCGAAACACTGAAGCTTTCTTT.

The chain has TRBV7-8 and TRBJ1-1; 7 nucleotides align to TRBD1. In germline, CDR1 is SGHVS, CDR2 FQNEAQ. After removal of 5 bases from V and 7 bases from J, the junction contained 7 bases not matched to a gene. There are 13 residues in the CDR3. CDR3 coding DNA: TGTGCCAGCAGCCTCAGACAGGGAGATGAAGCTTTCTTT. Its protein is CASSLRQGDEAFF.

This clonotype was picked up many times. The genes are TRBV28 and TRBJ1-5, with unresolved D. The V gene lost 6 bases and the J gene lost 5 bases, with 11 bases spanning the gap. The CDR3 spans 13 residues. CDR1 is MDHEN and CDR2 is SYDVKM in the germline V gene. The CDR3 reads CASSSLLDQPQHF. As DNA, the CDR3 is TGTGCCAGCAGCTCTTTACTCGATCAGCCCCAGCATTTT.

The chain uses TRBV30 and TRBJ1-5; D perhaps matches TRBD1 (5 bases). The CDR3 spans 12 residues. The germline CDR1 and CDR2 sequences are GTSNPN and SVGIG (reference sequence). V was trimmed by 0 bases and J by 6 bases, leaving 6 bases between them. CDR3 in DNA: TGTGCCTGGAGTGTCGGGACTCAGCCCCAGCATTTT. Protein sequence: CAWSVGTQPQHF.

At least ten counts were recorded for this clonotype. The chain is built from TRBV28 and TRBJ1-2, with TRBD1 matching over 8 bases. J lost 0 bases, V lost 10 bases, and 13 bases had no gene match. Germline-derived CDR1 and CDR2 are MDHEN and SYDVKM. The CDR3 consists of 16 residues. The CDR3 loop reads CATNKGVRGPNYGYTF. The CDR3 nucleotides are TGTGCCACCAATAAGGGCGTCAGGGGGCCTAACTATGGCTACACCTTC.

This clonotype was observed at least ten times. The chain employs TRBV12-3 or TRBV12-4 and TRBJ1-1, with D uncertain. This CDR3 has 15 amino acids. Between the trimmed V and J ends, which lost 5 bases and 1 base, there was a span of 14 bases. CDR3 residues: CASSPQQLGNTEAFF. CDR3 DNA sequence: TGTGCCAGCAGTCCTCAGCAACTCGGGAACACTGAAGCTTTCTTT.

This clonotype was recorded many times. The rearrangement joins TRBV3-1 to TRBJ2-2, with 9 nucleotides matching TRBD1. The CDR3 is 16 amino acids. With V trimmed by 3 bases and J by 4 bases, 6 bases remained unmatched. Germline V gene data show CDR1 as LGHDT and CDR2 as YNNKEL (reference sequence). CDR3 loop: CASSQRDRVVTGELFF. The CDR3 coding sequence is TGTGCCAGCAGCCAGAGGGACAGGGTCGTCACCGGGGAGCTGTTTTTT.

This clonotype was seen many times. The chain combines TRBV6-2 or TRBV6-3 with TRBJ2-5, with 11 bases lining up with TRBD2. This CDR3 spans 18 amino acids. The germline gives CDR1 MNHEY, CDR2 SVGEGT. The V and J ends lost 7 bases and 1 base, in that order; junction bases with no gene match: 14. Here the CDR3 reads CASTTRAIAGGGQETQYF. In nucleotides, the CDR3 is TGTGCCAGCACAACCCGGGCTATAGCGGGGGGGGGCCAAGAGACCCAGTACTTC.